This TCR beta chain was found in a study of T cell responses to AZD1222 COVID-19 vaccine. V lost 10 bases, J lost 2 bases, and 8 bases stayed unmatched. CDR1 LNHDA and CDR2 SQIVND come from the germline V gene (reference sequence). This CDR3 region has 15 residues. The assay was immunoSEQ multiplex PCR, and TCRdb's table has in-frame clones only and misses some. The table includes 100,000 to 150,000 clones, 75% to 95% detected once. The clonotype was recovered from an adult in good health. The sample here was peripheral blood, taken on day 0 of AZD1222 vaccination. The chain links TRBV19 to TRBJ2-1, with TRBD1 identical over 10 bases. Here the CDR3 reads CATKSGQGTYNEQFF. As DNA, the CDR3 is TGTGCCACCAAATCGGGACAGGGGACCTACAATGAGCAGTTCTTC.